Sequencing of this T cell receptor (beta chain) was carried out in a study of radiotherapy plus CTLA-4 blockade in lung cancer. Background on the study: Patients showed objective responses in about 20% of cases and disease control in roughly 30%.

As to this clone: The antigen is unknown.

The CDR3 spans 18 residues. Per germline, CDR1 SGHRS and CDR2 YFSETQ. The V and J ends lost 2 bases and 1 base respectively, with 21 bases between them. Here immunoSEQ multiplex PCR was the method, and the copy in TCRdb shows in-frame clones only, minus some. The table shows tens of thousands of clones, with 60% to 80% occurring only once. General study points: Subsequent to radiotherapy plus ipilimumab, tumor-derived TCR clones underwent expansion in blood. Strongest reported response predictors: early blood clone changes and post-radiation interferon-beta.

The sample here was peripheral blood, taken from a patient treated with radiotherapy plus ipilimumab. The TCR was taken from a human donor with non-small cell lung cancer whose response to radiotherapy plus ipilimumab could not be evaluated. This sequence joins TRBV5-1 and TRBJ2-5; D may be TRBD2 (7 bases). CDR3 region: CASSFWGGRSSLQETQYF. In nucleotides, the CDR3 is TGCGCCAGCAGCTTTTGGGGGGGCAGGAGCAGCCTCCAAGAGACCCAGTACTTC. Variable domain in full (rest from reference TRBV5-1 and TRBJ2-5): KAGVTQTPRYLIKTRGQQVTLSCSPISGHRSVSWYQQTPGQGLQFLFEYFSETQRNKGNFPGRFSGRQFSNSRSEMNVSTLELGDSALYLCASSFWGGRSSLQETQYFGPGTRLLVL.